Here is one TCR beta chain with its context. Antigen: not known. TCRdb's table, derived via immunoSEQ multiplex PCR, lists solely in-frame clones and lacks some. The sample shows some 250,000 clones, 90% of them seen only once. These data are taken from a study of cytomegalovirus exposure and HLA in healthy donors. For the study at large: Later, an analysis reported that the approximately 120 validation repertoires had used the same platform as the approximately 660 first-cohort repertoires.

General observations from the study: Investigators reported 164 TCR beta chains as tied to cytomegalovirus.

The ends lost 1 base at V and 4 bases at J; junction bases unmatched: 3. The CDR3 totals 16 residues. The germline CDR1 and CDR2 sequences are SEHNR and FQNEAQ (reference sequence). Sequenced input: PBMCs. The TCR sequence derives from a woman under 30 in good health and CMV-seronegative. This chain uses TRBV7-9 with TRBJ2-3; TRBD2 agrees at 12 bases. In nucleotides, the CDR3 is TGTGCCAGCAGCTTAGGGACTAGCGGGGAATCAGATACGCAGTATTTT. It yields the protein CASSLGTSGESDTQYF.